This record looks at one T cell receptor beta chain sequence and its context. The target antigen is unknown. The data stem from a study of post-analysis software for immune sequencing data. Study-level information: Included courses were relapsing-remitting and secondary progressive multiple sclerosis; progressive-relapsing multiple sclerosis was also included.

The V gene end was trimmed by 7 bases and the J gene end by 2 bases; junction bases not matched to a gene: 7. This CDR3 region has 16 residues. The germline CDR1 and CDR2 sequences are KGHDR and SFDVKD. Broader study findings: Controls' normalized Chao1 diversity significantly exceeded that of multiple sclerosis patients. F measure grouped same-batch samples tightly together. Four to six TRBV segments appeared more often in patients than in controls, and TRBV5-6, TRBV5-1 and TRBV20-1 were among these.

Sequencing libraries made from TCR beta cDNA carried unique molecular identifiers. Each sample of about 1 to 10 million input T cells yielded about 500,000 cDNA molecules, so each molecule approximated one T cell. TCRdb called the PCR reads again in MiXCR, with one record for every CDR3 protein. The sample yields about 500,000 distinct CDR3 sequences, roughly 45% seen once. This chain joins TRBV24-1 and TRBJ2-3, with 11 nucleotides matching TRBD2. Sequences were obtained from blood. The sequence was collected from a girl aged 5-17 years with multiple sclerosis. The CDR3 sequence is CATRARLAGNTDTQYF. The CDR3 DNA is TGTGCCACCAGGGCCCGACTAGCGGGGAACACAGATACGCAGTATTTT.